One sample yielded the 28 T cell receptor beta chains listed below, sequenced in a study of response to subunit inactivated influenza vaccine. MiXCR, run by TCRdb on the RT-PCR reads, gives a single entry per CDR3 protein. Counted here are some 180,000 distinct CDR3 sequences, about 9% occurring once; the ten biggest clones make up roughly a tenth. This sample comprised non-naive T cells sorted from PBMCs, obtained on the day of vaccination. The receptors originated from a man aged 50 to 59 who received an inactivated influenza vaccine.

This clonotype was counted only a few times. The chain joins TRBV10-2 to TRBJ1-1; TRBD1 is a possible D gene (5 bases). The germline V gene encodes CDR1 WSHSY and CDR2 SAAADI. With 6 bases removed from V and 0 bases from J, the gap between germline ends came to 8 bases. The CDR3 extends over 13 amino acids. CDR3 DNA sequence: TGCGCCAGCAGAGAACAGGTGAACACTGAAGCTTTCTTT. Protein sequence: CASREQVNTEAFF.

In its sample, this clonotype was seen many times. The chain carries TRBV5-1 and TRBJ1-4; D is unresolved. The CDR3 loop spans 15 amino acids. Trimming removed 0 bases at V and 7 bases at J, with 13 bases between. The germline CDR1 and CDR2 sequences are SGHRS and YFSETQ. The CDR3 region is CASSLENTGSEKLFF. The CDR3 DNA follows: TGCGCCAGCAGCTTGGAGAATACCGGGAGTGAAAAACTGTTTTTT.

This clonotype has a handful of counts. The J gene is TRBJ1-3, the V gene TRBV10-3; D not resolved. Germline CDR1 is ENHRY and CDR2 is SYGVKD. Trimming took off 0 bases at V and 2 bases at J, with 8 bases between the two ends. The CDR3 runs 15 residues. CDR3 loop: CAISESVRTGNTIYF. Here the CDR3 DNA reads TGTGCCATCAGTGAGTCGGTGCGAACTGGAAACACCATATATTTT.

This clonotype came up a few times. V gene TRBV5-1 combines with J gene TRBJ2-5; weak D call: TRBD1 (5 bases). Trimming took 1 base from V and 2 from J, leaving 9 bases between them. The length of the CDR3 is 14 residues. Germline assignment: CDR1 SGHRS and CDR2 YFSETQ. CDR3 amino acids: CASSLQGPQETQYF. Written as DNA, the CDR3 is TGCGCCAGCAGCTTGCAGGGCCCGCAAGAGACCCAGTACTTC. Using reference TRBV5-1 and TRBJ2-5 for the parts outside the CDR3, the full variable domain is KAGVTQTPRYLIKTRGQQVTLSCSPISGHRSVSWYQQTPGQGLQFLFEYFSETQRNKGNFPGRFSGRQFSNSRSEMNVSTLELGDSALYLCASSLQGPQETQYFGPGTRLLVL.

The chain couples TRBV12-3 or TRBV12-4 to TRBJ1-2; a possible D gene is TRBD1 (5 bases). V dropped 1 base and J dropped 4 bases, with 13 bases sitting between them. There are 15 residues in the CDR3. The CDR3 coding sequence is TGTGCCAGCAGTTTAGTGGCAGGGTATAGCTATGGCTACACCTTC. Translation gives CASSLVAGYSYGYTF.

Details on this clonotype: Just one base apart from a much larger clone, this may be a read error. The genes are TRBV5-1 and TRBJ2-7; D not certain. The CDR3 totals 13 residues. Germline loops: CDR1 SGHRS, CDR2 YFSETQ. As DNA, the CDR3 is TGCACCAGCAGCTTGGTTGGGGACTACGAGCAGTACTTC. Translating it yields CTSSLVGDYEQYF.

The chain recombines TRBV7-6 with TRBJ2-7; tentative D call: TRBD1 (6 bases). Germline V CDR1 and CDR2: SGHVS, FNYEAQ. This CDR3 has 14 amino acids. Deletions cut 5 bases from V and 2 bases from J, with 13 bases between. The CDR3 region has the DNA TGTGCCAGCAGCCCGGGACAACTTACCTACGAGCAGTACTTC. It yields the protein CASSPGQLTYEQYF.

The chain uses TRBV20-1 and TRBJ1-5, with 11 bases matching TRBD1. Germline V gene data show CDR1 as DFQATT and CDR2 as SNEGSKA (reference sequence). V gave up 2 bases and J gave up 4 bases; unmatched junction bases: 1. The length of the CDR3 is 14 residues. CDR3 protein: CSARRDRGNQPQHF. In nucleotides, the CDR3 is TGCAGTGCTAGAAGGGACAGGGGGAATCAGCCCCAGCATTTT.

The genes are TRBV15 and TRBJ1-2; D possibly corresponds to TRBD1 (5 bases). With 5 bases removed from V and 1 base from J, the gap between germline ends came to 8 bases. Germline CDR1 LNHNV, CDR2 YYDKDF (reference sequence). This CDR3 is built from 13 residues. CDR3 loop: CATSPDINYGYTF. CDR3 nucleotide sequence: TGTGCCACCAGCCCGGACATTAACTATGGCTACACCTTC.

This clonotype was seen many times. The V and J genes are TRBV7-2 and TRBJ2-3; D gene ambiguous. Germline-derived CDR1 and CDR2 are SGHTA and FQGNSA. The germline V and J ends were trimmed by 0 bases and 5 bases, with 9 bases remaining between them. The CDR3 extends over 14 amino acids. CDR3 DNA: TGTGCCAGCAGCTTAGCACAGTCTCTAGATACGCAGTATTTT. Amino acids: CASSLAQSLDTQYF.

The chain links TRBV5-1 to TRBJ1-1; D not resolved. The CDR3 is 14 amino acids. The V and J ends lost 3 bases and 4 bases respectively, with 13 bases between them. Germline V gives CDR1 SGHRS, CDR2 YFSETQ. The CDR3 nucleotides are TGCGCCAGCAGCTCCGGGAGTTATGGCACTGAAGCTTTCTTT. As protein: CASSSGSYGTEAFF.

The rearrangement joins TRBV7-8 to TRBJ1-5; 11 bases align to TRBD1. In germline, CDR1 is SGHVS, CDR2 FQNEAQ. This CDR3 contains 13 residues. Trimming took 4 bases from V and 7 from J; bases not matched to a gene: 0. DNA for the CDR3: TGTGCCAGCAGCTGGGACAGGGGGCAGCCCCAGCATTTT. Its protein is CASSWDRGQPQHF.

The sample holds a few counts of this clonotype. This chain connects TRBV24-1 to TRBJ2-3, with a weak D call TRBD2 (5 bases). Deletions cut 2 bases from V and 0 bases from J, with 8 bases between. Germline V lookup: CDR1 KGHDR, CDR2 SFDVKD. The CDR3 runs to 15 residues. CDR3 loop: CATSDSGFSTDTQYF. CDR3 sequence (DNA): TGTGCCACCAGTGATTCGGGATTTAGCACAGATACGCAGTATTTT.

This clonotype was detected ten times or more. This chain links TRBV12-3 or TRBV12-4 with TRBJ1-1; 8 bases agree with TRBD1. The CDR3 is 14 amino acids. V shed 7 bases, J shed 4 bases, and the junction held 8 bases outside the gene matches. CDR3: CASTGQGISTEAFF. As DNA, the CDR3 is TGTGCCAGCACTGGACAGGGAATTTCCACTGAAGCTTTCTTT.

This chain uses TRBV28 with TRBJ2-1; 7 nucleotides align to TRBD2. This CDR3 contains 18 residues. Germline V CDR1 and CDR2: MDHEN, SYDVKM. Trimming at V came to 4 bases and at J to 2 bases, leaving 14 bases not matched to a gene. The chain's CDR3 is CASSSSPGFGTTYNEQFF. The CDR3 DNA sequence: TGTGCCAGCAGTTCCTCCCCGGGATTCGGGACTACCTACAATGAGCAGTTCTTC.

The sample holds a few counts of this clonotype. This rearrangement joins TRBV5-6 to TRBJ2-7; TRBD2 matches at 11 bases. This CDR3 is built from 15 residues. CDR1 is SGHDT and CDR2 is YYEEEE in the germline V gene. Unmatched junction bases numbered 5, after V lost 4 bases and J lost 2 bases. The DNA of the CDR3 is TGTGCCAGCAGCCCGGGGACTAGCGGACCCTACGAGCAGTACTTC. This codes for CASSPGTSGPYEQYF.

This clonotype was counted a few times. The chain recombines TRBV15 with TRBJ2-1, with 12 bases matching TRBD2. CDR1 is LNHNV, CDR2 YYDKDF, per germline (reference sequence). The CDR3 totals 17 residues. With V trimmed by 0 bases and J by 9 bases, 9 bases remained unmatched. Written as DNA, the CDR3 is TGTGCCACCAGCAGAGAGACTAGCGGGAGTGGCTTAGGTGAGCAGTTCTTC. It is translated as CATSRETSGSGLGEQFF.

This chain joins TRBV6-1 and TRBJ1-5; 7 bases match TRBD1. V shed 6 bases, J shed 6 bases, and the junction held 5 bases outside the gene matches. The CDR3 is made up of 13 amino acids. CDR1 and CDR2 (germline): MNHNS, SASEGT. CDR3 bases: TGTGCCAGCAGCACCCAGGGGGGTCAGCCCCAGCATTTT. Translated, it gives CASSTQGGQPQHF.

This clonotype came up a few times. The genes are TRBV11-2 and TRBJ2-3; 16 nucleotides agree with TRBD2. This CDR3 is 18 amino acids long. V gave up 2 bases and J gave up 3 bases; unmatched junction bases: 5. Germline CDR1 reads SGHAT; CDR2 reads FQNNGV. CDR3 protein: CASSLMGTSGGATDTQYF. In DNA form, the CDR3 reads TGTGCCAGCAGCTTAATGGGGACTAGCGGGGGGGCAACAGATACGCAGTATTTT.

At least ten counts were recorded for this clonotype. In nucleotides, the CDR3 is TGCGCCAGCAGCCCGACGGTGCGCTCCTACAATGAGCAGTTCTTC. It translates to CASSPTVRSYNEQFF. The rearrangement links TRBV5-1 to TRBJ2-1; D not resolved. This CDR3 has 15 amino acids. V lost 4 bases and J 0 bases, leaving 11 bases between the germline ends. Germline V CDR1 and CDR2: SGHRS, YFSETQ.

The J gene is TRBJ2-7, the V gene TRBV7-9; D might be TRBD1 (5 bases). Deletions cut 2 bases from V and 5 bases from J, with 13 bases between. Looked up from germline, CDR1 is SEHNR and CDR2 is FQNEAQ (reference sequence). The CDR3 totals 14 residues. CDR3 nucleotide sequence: TGTGCCAGCAGCTTAACAAGGGGTCAGGACGAGCAGTACTTC. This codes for CASSLTRGQDEQYF.

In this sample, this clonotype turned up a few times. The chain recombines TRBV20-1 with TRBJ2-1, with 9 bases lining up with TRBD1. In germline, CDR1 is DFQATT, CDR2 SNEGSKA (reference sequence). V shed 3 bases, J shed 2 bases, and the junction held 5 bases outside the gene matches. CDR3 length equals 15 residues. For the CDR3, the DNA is TGCAGTGCTAGGGGAGGGGACAGGGCCTACAATGAGCAGTTCTTC. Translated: CSARGGDRAYNEQFF.

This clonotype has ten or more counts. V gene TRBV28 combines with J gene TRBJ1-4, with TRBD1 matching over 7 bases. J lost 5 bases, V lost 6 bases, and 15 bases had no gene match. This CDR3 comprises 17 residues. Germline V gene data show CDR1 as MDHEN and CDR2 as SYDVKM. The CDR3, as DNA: TGTGCCAGCAGGCCTACCCCATACAGGGGAACCAATGAAAAACTGTTTTTT. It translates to CASRPTPYRGTNEKLFF.

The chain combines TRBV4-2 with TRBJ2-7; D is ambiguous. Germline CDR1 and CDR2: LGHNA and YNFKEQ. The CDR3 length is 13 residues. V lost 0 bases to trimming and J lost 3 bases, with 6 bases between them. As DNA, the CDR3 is TGTGCCAGCAGCCAAGATTTCGACTACGAGCAGTACTTC. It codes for CASSQDFDYEQYF.

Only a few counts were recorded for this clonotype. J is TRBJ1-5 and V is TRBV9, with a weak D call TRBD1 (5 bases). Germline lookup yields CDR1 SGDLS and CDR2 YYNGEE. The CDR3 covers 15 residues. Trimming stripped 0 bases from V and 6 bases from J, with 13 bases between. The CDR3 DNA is TGTGCCAGCAGCGTAGGCGGCCAGGGAAGTCAGCCCCAGCATTTT. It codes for CASSVGGQGSQPQHF.

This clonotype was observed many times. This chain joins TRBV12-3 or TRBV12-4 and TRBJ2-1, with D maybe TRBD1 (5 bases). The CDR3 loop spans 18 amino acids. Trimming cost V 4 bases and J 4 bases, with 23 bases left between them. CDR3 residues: CASSSAVGSRQKYNEQFF. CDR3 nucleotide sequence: TGTGCCAGCAGTTCCGCCGTGGGTTCCAGACAGAAATACAATGAGCAGTTCTTC.

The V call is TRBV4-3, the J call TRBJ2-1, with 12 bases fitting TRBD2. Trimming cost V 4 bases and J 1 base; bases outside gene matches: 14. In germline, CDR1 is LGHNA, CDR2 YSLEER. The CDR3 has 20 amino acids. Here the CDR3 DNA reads TGCGCCAGCAGCCCAAAGATGGCGCTAGCGGGAGGGCCGTCCTACAATGAGCAGTTCTTC. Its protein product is CASSPKMALAGGPSYNEQFF.

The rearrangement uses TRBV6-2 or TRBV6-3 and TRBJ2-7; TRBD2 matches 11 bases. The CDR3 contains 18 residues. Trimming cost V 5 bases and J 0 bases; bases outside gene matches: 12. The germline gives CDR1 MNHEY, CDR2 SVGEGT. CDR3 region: CASSNRSSGGPISYEQYF. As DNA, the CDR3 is TGTGCCAGCAGTAACCGGTCTAGCGGGGGGCCGATCTCCTACGAGCAGTACTTC.